These 24 T cell receptor beta chains originate from one sample sequenced in a study of CD8 T cells in ankylosing spondylitis. A single record per CDR3 protein comes from TCRdb applying MiXCR to the 5' RACE reads. The sample has approximately 340,000 distinct CDR3 sequences; approximately 14% are singletons. Input material: blood, either unsorted or a sorted T cell fraction (not recorded which). The receptor set was obtained from a male donor with ankylosing spondylitis or in good health (not recorded which).

This clonotype was seen repeatedly, ten times or more. The chain joins TRBV5-5 to TRBJ2-1, with 7 bases fitting TRBD2. This CDR3 comprises 12 residues. J lost 7 bases, V lost 2 bases, and 0 bases had no gene match. Germline V CDR1 and CDR2: SGHKS, YYEKEE (reference sequence). The CDR3 DNA reads as TGTGCCAGCAGCTTACTAGCGAATGAGCAGTTCTTC. Encoded protein: CASSLLANEQFF.

This clonotype came up a few times. The V and J genes are TRBV6-4 and TRBJ2-5, with 10 bases fitting TRBD1. This CDR3 region has 15 residues. Germline-derived CDR1 and CDR2 are MRHNA and SNTAGT. J gave up 5 bases and V 7 bases, and 10 bases lay outside the gene matches. The chain's CDR3 is CASNQGTGESETQYF. DNA for the CDR3: TGTGCCAGCAACCAGGGGACAGGGGAGTCGGAGACCCAGTACTTC.

The chain has TRBV9 and TRBJ1-2, with 8 nucleotides matching TRBD1. Germline V gene lookup returns CDR1 SGDLS and CDR2 YYNGEE. J gave up 0 bases and V 3 bases, and 4 bases lay outside the gene matches. The CDR3 has 15 amino acids. The CDR3: CASSETGAANYGYTF. As DNA, the CDR3 is TGTGCCAGCAGCGAGACAGGGGCAGCTAACTATGGCTACACCTTC.

This clonotype showed up just a few times. The rearrangement links TRBV5-6 to TRBJ2-3; 8 bases match TRBD2. V lost 0 bases to trimming and J lost 2 bases; unmatched junction nucleotides: 5. The CDR3 is 16 residues long. Germline V gene data show CDR1 as SGHDT and CDR2 as YYEEEE. CDR3 sequence: CASSLVRGALTDTQYF. The CDR3 nucleotides read TGTGCCAGCAGCTTGGTGCGGGGGGCCCTCACAGATACGCAGTATTTT.

This clonotype appeared a few times. This chain joins TRBV5-1 and TRBJ2-7, with unresolved D. Trimming stripped 0 bases from V and 3 bases from J, with 7 bases between. CDR1 and CDR2 (germline): SGHRS, YFSETQ. CDR3 length equals 13 residues. CDR3 sequence (DNA): TGCGCCAGCAGCTTGGACAGCCGCTACGAGCAGTACTTC. It is translated as CASSLDSRYEQYF.

This clonotype occurred many times. This sequence joins TRBV7-9 and TRBJ1-1, with D perhaps TRBD1 (5 bases). Germline V gene lookup returns CDR1 SEHNR and CDR2 FQNEAQ (reference sequence). The CDR3 runs 16 residues. Trimming took 0 bases from V and 0 from J, leaving 11 bases between them. The DNA of the CDR3 is TGTGCCAGCAGCTTAGCCCCCGGGACGGTGAACACTGAAGCTTTCTTT. Its translation is CASSLAPGTVNTEAFF.

The chain joins TRBV5-1 to TRBJ2-5; 7 nucleotides line up with TRBD2. Germline loops: CDR1 SGHRS, CDR2 YFSETQ. This CDR3 is built from 15 residues. The J segment lost 5 bases and the V segment lost 0 bases, leaving 7 bases of the junction unmatched. This chain's CDR3 is CASSLDLAVRETQYF. CDR3 sequence (DNA): TGCGCCAGCAGCTTGGACCTAGCGGTTCGGGAGACCCAGTACTTC.

The rearrangement joins TRBV6-4 to TRBJ1-1; no definite D call. The germline gives CDR1 MRHNA, CDR2 SNTAGT. The V end was cut by 2 bases, the J end by 0 bases, with 7 bases between. The length of the CDR3 is 14 residues. CDR3 in DNA: TGTGCCAGCAGTGACGGGCATATGAACACTGAAGCTTTCTTT. Protein sequence: CASSDGHMNTEAFF.

There are a few counts of this clonotype. V usage is TRBV11-2 and J usage is TRBJ2-1, with a weak D call TRBD2 (6 bases). The V end lost 1 base, the J end lost 3 bases, and 19 bases lay between the germline ends. CDR1 SGHAT and CDR2 FQNNGV come from the germline V gene. CDR3 length: 18 amino acids. CDR3 loop: CASSLVGGVWGIYNEQFF. DNA of the CDR3: TGTGCCAGCAGCTTAGTGGGGGGAGTCTGGGGGATCTACAATGAGCAGTTCTTC.

The chain is built from TRBV6-5 and TRBJ2-5; the D call may be TRBD1 or TRBD2 (5 bases each). The CDR3 runs 12 residues. Trimming cost V 6 bases and J 4 bases, with 9 bases left between them. Germline loops: CDR1 MNHEY, CDR2 SVGAGI. The CDR3 sequence is CASRGPRETQYF. The DNA of the CDR3 is TGTGCCAGCAGGGGACCCCGAGAGACCCAGTACTTC.

There are a few counts of this clonotype. The chain is built from TRBV20-1 and TRBJ2-1; D gene ambiguous. The CDR3 is 14 amino acids. The V end lost 2 bases, the J end lost 0 bases, and 8 bases lay between the germline ends. Germline CDR1 is DFQATT and CDR2 is SNEGSKA (reference sequence). The CDR3 reads CSARSASSYNEQFF. CDR3 sequence (DNA): TGCAGTGCTAGATCCGCTAGCTCCTACAATGAGCAGTTCTTC.

This clonotype showed up just a few times. The chain recombines TRBV20-1 with TRBJ2-1, with 9 bases matching TRBD1. Per the germline V gene, CDR1 is DFQATT and CDR2 is SNEGSKA (reference sequence). Trimming removed 5 bases from V and 4 bases from J; junction bases left unmatched: 6. This CDR3 is built from 14 residues. CDR3 nucleotides: TGCAGTGCTGATACCGGGACAGGGTACAATGAGCAGTTCTTC. Translation gives CSADTGTGYNEQFF.

This clonotype was observed a handful of times. The gene calls are TRBV4-2 and TRBJ2-4; 11 bases match TRBD2. The CDR3 has 20 amino acids. V shed 4 bases and J 3 bases; nucleotides not matched to a gene: 17. Per germline, CDR1 LGHNA and CDR2 YNFKEQ. CDR3: CASSRLITSGRGIVKNIQYF. DNA of the CDR3: TGTGCCAGCAGCCGATTGATAACTAGCGGGAGAGGGATTGTCAAAAACATTCAGTACTTC.

This clonotype was seen repeatedly, ten times or more. The chain combines TRBV10-3 with TRBJ1-1; a possible D gene is TRBD1 (6 bases). Germline-derived CDR1 and CDR2 are ENHRY and SYGVKD. V was trimmed by 0 bases and J by 6 bases, leaving 11 bases between them. The CDR3 loop spans 14 amino acids. The DNA of the CDR3 is TGTGCCATCAGTGAGTCGTTGACAGGCTCTGAAGCTTTCTTT. Translated, it gives CAISESLTGSEAFF.

Ten or more counts support this clonotype. This chain connects TRBV2 to TRBJ2-1; 11 nucleotides match TRBD2. After removal of 2 bases from V and 12 bases from J, the junction contained 12 bases not matched to a gene. Germline CDR1 is SNHLY and CDR2 is FYNNEI. The CDR3 covers 16 residues. CDR3 loop: CASSELAGGSGSRQFF. As DNA, the CDR3 is TGTGCCAGCAGTGAACTAGCGGGAGGAAGTGGTAGTCGGCAGTTCTTC.

This clonotype has only a few counts. The chain links TRBV5-5 to TRBJ2-2; D not certain. This CDR3 is 15 amino acids long. V gave up 4 bases and J gave up 3 bases, with 13 bases separating them. Germline V gene sequence: CDR1 SGHKS, CDR2 YYEKEE (reference sequence). The CDR3 sequence: CASSPTRSDTGELFF. CDR3 DNA sequence: TGTGCCAGCAGCCCGACCAGGTCTGACACCGGGGAGCTGTTTTTT.

This clonotype was recorded at least ten times. The rearrangement uses TRBV4-2 and TRBJ2-3, with unresolved D. The CDR3 runs 14 residues. Trimming cost V 0 bases and J 0 bases, with 4 bases left between them. The V gene's germline CDR1 is LGHNA and CDR2 YNFKEQ. CDR3 coding DNA: TGTGCCAGCAGCCAAGACCCTAGCACAGATACGCAGTATTTT. It encodes CASSQDPSTDTQYF.

This chain uses TRBV3-1 with TRBJ2-2; 11 bases map to TRBD2. This CDR3 has 16 residues. CDR1 LGHDT and CDR2 YNNKEL come from the germline V gene (reference sequence). V dropped 7 bases and J dropped 0; count of bases not matched to a gene: 4. In DNA, the CDR3 is TGTGCCAGCACCCTAGCGGGGGGAGCGAACACCGGGGAGCTGTTTTTT. Amino acid sequence: CASTLAGGANTGELFF.

Only a few counts were recorded for this clonotype. V gene TRBV12-3 or TRBV12-4 combines with J gene TRBJ2-6; 8 bases are shared with TRBD2. With V trimmed by 6 bases and J by 0 bases, 13 bases remained unmatched. The CDR3 has 19 amino acids. Written as DNA, the CDR3 is TGTGCCAGCAGCCCTACTCTAGCGGGTCGGTCCTCTGGGGCCAACGTCCTGACTTTC. Residues: CASSPTLAGRSSGANVLTF.

The CDR3 nucleotides are TGTGCCAGCAGTGGGCGATGGGACGGCCAAACTGAAGCTTTCTTT. Translated: CASSGRWDGQTEAFF. The chain uses TRBV12-3 or TRBV12-4 and TRBJ1-1; perhaps TRBD1 as D (5 bases). The CDR3 length is 15 residues. Trimming shortened V by 5 bases and J by 5 bases, and 18 bases separated the two germline ends.

This clonotype has a handful of counts. This rearrangement joins TRBV6-5 to TRBJ2-7; 9 bases fit TRBD1. CDR3 length: 14 residues. Trimming cost V 2 bases and J 4 bases; bases outside gene matches: 3. Germline V lookup: CDR1 MNHEY, CDR2 SVGAGI. CDR3 coding DNA: TGTGCCAGCAGTTACCACAGGGGGCCGTACGAGCAGTACTTC. This translates into CASSYHRGPYEQYF.

A few counts support this clonotype. For the CDR3, the DNA is TGTGCCAGCAGTTACTCCGACAGTAATGAAAAACTGTTTTTT. Protein product: CASSYSDSNEKLFF. This chain uses TRBV6-2 or TRBV6-3 with TRBJ1-4; D is possibly TRBD1 (5 bases). The CDR3 length is 14 residues. CDR1 MNHEY and CDR2 SVGEGT come from the germline V gene. The V and J ends lost 0 bases and 4 bases respectively, with 6 bases between them.

Only a few counts were recorded for this clonotype. The rearrangement uses TRBV3-1 and TRBJ2-7; 12 bases map to TRBD2. Trimming took 5 bases from V and 3 from J; bases not matched to a gene: 5. CDR1 is LGHDT, CDR2 YNNKEL, per germline (reference sequence). The length of the CDR3 is 15 residues. The CDR3 nucleotides read TGTGCCAGCAGCTCTAGCGGGAGGGCCAACTACGAGCAGTACTTC. Amino acid sequence: CASSSSGRANYEQYF.

In this sample, this clonotype turned up a few times. The chain carries TRBV7-9 and TRBJ2-5, with D hard to call. The germline gives CDR1 SEHNR, CDR2 FQNEAQ (reference sequence). The CDR3 covers 14 residues. Trimming left V 1 base short and J 1 base short, with 7 bases between. In DNA form, the CDR3 reads TGTGCCAGCAGCTTAGGCAGCGTCCAAGAGACCCAGTACTTC. Translated: CASSLGSVQETQYF.